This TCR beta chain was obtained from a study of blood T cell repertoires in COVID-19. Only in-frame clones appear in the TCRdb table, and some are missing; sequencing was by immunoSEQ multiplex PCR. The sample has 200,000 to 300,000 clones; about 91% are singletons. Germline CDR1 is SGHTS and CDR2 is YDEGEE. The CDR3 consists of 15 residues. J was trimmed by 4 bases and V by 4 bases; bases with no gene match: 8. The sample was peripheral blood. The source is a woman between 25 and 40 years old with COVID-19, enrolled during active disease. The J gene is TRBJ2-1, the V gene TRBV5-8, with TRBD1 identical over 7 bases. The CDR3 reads CASSHPDRPYNEQFF. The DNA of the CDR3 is TGTGCCAGCAGCCATCCGGACAGGCCGTACAATGAGCAGTTCTTC.